This T cell receptor (beta chain) comes out of a study of blood T cell repertoires in COVID-19. Study information: Donors in the United States, Italy and Spain gave samples during acute or convalescent COVID-19. The analysed material was cDNA or gDNA that came from T cells, B-cell-depleted T cells, or PBMCs.

CDR1 is SGHTS, CDR2 YDEGEE, per germline. The CDR3 runs to 16 residues. V lost 4 bases to trimming and J lost 5 bases; unmatched junction nucleotides: 6. Authors' processing steps: By means of reference gene primer amplification, nucleated cell counts were estimated. Profiling relied on immunoSEQ multiplex PCR, and the TCRdb table lists in-frame clones only, not all of them. D and trimming come from the DNA, and the V and J calls and clone size come from that table. Of some 150,000 clones in the sample, approximately 81% were seen once. The sample consisted of peripheral blood. The clonotype originates from a man in his forties with acute or convalescent COVID-19. The chain is built from TRBV5-8 and TRBJ2-3, with 14 bases identical to TRBD2. The CDR3 loop reads CASSKTSGGAVDTQYF. Written as DNA, the CDR3 is TGTGCCAGCAGCAAGACTAGCGGGGGGGCGGTAGATACGCAGTATTTT.